These T cell receptor beta chains were read from a single sample in a study of CD8 T cells in ankylosing spondylitis. TCRdb itself ran the 5' RACE reads through MiXCR, one entry per CDR3 protein. The table lists just under 550,000 distinct CDR3 sequences, about 12% of them singletons. Sequenced sample: blood, either unsorted or a sorted T cell fraction (not recorded which). The source is a male donor with ankylosing spondylitis. Both conserved end residues are part of each CDR3. The D gene is left open where the match is weak. Rows may omit the clone size; those that give it use once, few, many or a size class.

d_call	clone_size	v_call	j_call	cdr3_aa	cdr3_nt
TRBD1	-	TRBV10-3	TRBJ1-2	CAITADRGDGYTF	TGTGCCATCACCGCGGACAGGGGGGATGGCTACACCTTC
-	-	TRBV5-1	TRBJ2-3	CASSSMTSGSGTDTQYF	TGCGCCAGCAGCTCGATGACTAGTGGGAGTGGCACAGATACGCAGTATTTT
TRBD2	few	TRBV10-1	TRBJ2-7	CASSEGVSGRAGEQYF	TGCGCCAGCAGTGAGGGGGTTAGCGGGAGGGCCGGCGAGCAGTACTTC
-	many	TRBV11-2	TRBJ2-5	CASSLDTGTQYF	TGTGCCAGCAGCTTAGATACCGGGACCCAGTACTTC
-	few	TRBV29-1	TRBJ2-1	CSVEGGTRSSSYNEQFF	TGCAGCGTTGAAGGCGGGACAAGATCAAGCTCCTACAATGAGCAGTTCTTC
-	many	TRBV5-1	TRBJ1-1	CASSPTGWRPMNTEAFF	TGCGCCAGCAGCCCCACAGGGTGGAGGCCCATGAACACTGAAGCTTTCTTT
TRBD2	-	TRBV3-1	TRBJ2-1	CASSQPGTSGSWFQFF	TGTGCCAGCAGCCAACCTGGGACTAGCGGGAGTTGGTTTCAGTTCTTC
TRBD1	few	TRBV12-3/TRBV12-4	TRBJ2-2	CASSWGQEGFANTGELFF	TGTGCCAGCAGTTGGGGACAGGAGGGATTCGCGAACACCGGGGAGCTGTTTTTT
TRBD1	-	TRBV29-1	TRBJ2-3	CSFRRGDTQYF	TGCAGCTTTCGCAGGGGGGATACGCAGTATTTT
TRBD1	many	TRBV12-3/TRBV12-4	TRBJ1-2	CASSLARGSWDYGYTF	TGTGCCAGCAGTTTAGCCAGGGGGAGCTGGGACTATGGCTACACCTTC
-	-	TRBV2	TRBJ1-2	CASSEDGVSGYGYTF	TGTGCCAGCAGTGAAGATGGGGTCTCCGGCTATGGCTACACCTTC
-	-	TRBV4-1	TRBJ1-1	CASSQDLESTEAFF	TGCGCCAGCAGCCAAGATTTGGAATCCACTGAAGCTTTCTTT
TRBD1	-	TRBV20-1	TRBJ2-2	CSAGRDRGPDTGELFF	TGCAGTGCTGGCAGGGACAGGGGGCCGGACACCGGGGAGCTGTTTTTT
-	many	TRBV3-1	TRBJ1-5	CASSQVTGQPQHF	TGTGCCAGCAGCCAAGTGACGGGACAGCCCCAGCATTTT
TRBD2	few	TRBV4-2	TRBJ2-1	CASSAPGLAGAGSYNEQFF	TGTGCCAGCAGCGCCCCGGGACTAGCGGGAGCTGGTTCCTACAATGAGCAGTTCTTC
TRBD2	few	TRBV20-1	TRBJ2-3	CSAREAGGSGTDTQYF	TGCAGTGCTAGAGAAGCGGGAGGCAGCGGCACAGATACGCAGTATTTT
TRBD1	few	TRBV7-2	TRBJ1-1	CASSFRTGGASYEAFF	TGTGCCAGCAGCTTTCGTACAGGGGGCGCGAGCTATGAAGCTTTCTTT
TRBD2	few	TRBV20-1	TRBJ2-7	CSAWAGTKDEQYF	TGCAGTGCTTGGGCCGGGACTAAGGACGAGCAGTACTTC
-	-	TRBV12-3/TRBV12-4	TRBJ2-1	CASSLWIQVSREQFF	TGTGCCAGCAGTTTATGGATACAGGTTTCTAGAGAGCAGTTCTTC
-	few	TRBV5-1	TRBJ2-3	CASSLYTGEPDTQYF	TGCGCCAGCAGCTTGTATACGGGAGAGCCAGATACGCAGTATTTT
-	few	TRBV25-1	TRBJ1-2	CASSDQGPYGYTF	TGTGCCAGCAGTGATCAGGGGCCGTATGGCTACACCTTC
TRBD1	few	TRBV5-1	TRBJ2-7	CASSLGQAEAYEQYF	TGCGCCAGCAGCCTCGGACAGGCCGAGGCCTACGAGCAGTACTTC
TRBD2	-	TRBV5-1	TRBJ2-1	CASSGTSGGKQFF	TGCGCCAGCAGCGGTACTAGCGGGGGTAAGCAGTTCTTC
TRBD1	few	TRBV5-1	TRBJ1-3	CASSFGQGSGNTIYF	TGCGCCAGCAGCTTCGGACAGGGTTCTGGAAACACCATATATTTT
-	few	TRBV20-1	TRBJ1-2	CSVQVQGGVGYTF	TGCAGTGTACAAGTACAGGGAGGAGTCGGCTACACCTTC
-	many	TRBV7-2	TRBJ2-7	CASSLGIADRTYEQYF	TGTGCCAGCAGCTTAGGCATAGCGGACCGTACCTACGAGCAGTACTTC
-	few	TRBV29-1	TRBJ2-1	CSVERLEGYNEQFF	TGCAGCGTTGAAAGATTGGAAGGATACAATGAGCAGTTCTTC
-	few	TRBV20-1	TRBJ2-1	CSAHVRIWDNEQFF	TGCAGTGCTCACGTTAGAATTTGGGATAATGAGCAGTTCTTC
-	many	TRBV12-3/TRBV12-4	TRBJ2-5	CASSFELRTQYF	TGTGCCAGCAGTTTCGAACTTCGGACCCAGTACTTC
-	few	TRBV7-2	TRBJ2-5	CASSLITFGGETQYF	TGTGCCAGCAGCTTAATAACTTTCGGGGGAGAGACCCAGTACTTC
TRBD1	-	TRBV20-1	TRBJ1-5	CSAPPGGKEQPQHF	TGCAGTGCCCCCCCAGGGGGGAAGGAACAGCCCCAGCATTTT
-	-	TRBV27	TRBJ1-6	CASSPRVTSYSPLHF	TGTGCCAGCAGTCCCCGGGTCACCTCCTATTCACCCCTCCACTTT
-	-	TRBV20-1	TRBJ2-3	CSARRRESLYTQYF	TGCAGTGCTAGACGGCGGGAAAGTCTGTATACGCAGTATTTT
-	-	TRBV20-1	TRBJ1-6	CSANKNRVNSPLHF	TGCAGTGCCAATAAGAACAGGGTTAATTCACCCCTCCACTTT
TRBD1	few	TRBV18	TRBJ2-7	CASSPPDRAGYEQYF	TGTGCCAGCTCACCACCGGACAGGGCTGGCTACGAGCAGTACTTC
TRBD1	many	TRBV6-1	TRBJ1-1	CASKTGANTEAFF	TGTGCCAGCAAAACAGGGGCGAACACTGAAGCTTTCTTT
-	-	TRBV6-2/TRBV6-3	TRBJ1-5	CASSGAIGNQPQHF	TGTGCCAGCAGTGGAGCCATTGGCAATCAGCCCCAGCATTTT
-	few	TRBV5-4	TRBJ2-3	CASSLGSGNTDTQYF	TGTGCCAGCAGCTTGGGATCAGGGAACACAGATACGCAGTATTTT
-	few	TRBV30	TRBJ1-4	CAWSRGDEKLFF	TGTGCCTGGAGCAGGGGTGATGAAAAACTGTTTTTT
-	few	TRBV9	TRBJ2-1	CASNMDEHNEQFF	TGTGCCAGTAATATGGACGAACACAATGAGCAGTTCTTC
TRBD2	-	TRBV3-1	TRBJ2-3	CASSPLRGGRTDTQYF	TGTGCCAGCAGCCCCCTACGGGGGGGAAGGACAGATACGCAGTATTTT
TRBD2	-	TRBV27	TRBJ2-7	CASSLFPGGWLAGVNEQYF	TGTGCCAGCAGTTTATTCCCCGGGGGGTGGCTAGCGGGAGTTAACGAGCAGTACTTC
-	few	TRBV5-1	TRBJ2-5	CASSLIGVEETQYF	TGCGCCAGCAGCTTAATAGGCGTAGAAGAGACCCAGTACTTC
TRBD1	-	TRBV12-5	TRBJ2-1	CASGSPGTDNEQFF	TGTGCTAGTGGTTCGCCCGGGACAGACAATGAGCAGTTCTTC
TRBD1	-	TRBV7-2	TRBJ2-7	CASSPGGTGLYEQYF	TGTGCCAGCAGCCCAGGGGGGACAGGGCTCTACGAGCAGTACTTC
TRBD1	few	TRBV6-1	TRBJ1-5	CASSLDRMGNQPQHF	TGTGCCAGCAGTCTGGACAGGATGGGTAATCAGCCCCAGCATTTT
-	few	TRBV7-8	TRBJ2-3	CASSLARATDTQYF	TGTGCCAGCAGCTTAGCTAGGGCCACAGATACGCAGTATTTT